The clone carrying this T cell receptor beta chain is a singleton in its sample. This specimen belongs to a study of technical replicates of blood from a few donors. TCRdb's copy holds only in-frame clones and misses some; the assay was immunoSEQ multiplex PCR. The sample lists fewer than 85,000 clones; 90% to 95% were seen once. The TCR was taken from a human donor in good health. Some clones in this sample may be carry-over from other donors' samples. Sequenced input: PBMCs.

CDR3 nucleotide sequence: TGTGCCTGGAATAAAGCGGGAGGGATATTAGATACGCAGTATTTT. This sequence encodes CAWNKAGGILDTQYF. The chain carries TRBV30 and TRBJ2-3; 10 bases are shared with TRBD2. The CDR3 extends over 15 amino acids. Germline V gives CDR1 GTSNPN, CDR2 SVGIG (reference sequence). The ends lost 4 bases at V and 5 bases at J; junction bases unmatched: 9. The full variable domain, with the rest looked up from reference TRBV30 and TRBJ2-3, is SQTIHQWPATLVQPVGSPLSLECTVEGTSNPNLYWYRQAAGRGLQLLFYSVGIGQISSEVPQNLSASRPQDRQFILSSKKLLLSDSGFYLCAWNKAGGILDTQYFGPGTRLTVL.